Each of the 15 T cell receptor beta chains below was sequenced from the same sample in a study of PD-L1 blockade in urothelial cancer. Produced via immunoSEQ multiplex PCR; TCRdb's table is partial and in-frame only. Among about 100,000 clones listed, 70% to 85% were seen once. Sequencing was performed on PBMCs, taken around atezolizumab (anti-PD-L1) treatment. Receptor source: a man aged 45-65 years with urothelial cancer.

The chain employs TRBV6-1 and TRBJ2-6; D not certain. Germline CDR1 and CDR2: MNHNS and SASEGT. The CDR3 runs 14 residues. The V and J ends lost 4 bases and 2 bases respectively, with 6 bases between them. CDR3 region: CASSVQTGANVLTF. Here the CDR3 DNA reads TGTGCCAGCAGTGTCCAAACTGGGGCCAACGTCCTGACTTTC.

In regard to this clone: Other nucleotide sequences from this sample produce the same CDR3. The V gene is TRBV30, the J gene TRBJ1-5; 8 bases align to TRBD1. J was trimmed by 2 bases and V by 4 bases; bases with no gene match: 1. The CDR3 is made up of 13 amino acids. Per the germline V gene, CDR1 is GTSNPN and CDR2 is SVGIG (reference sequence). In DNA, the CDR3 is TGTGCCTGGACAGGGGGCGGCAATCAGCCCCAGCATTTT. Translating it yields CAWTGGGNQPQHF.

This chain joins TRBV28 and TRBJ2-1; TRBD2 agrees at 8 bases. This CDR3 spans 17 amino acids. Germline-derived CDR1 and CDR2 are MDHEN and SYDVKM. V dropped 6 bases and J dropped 7; count of bases not matched to a gene: 17. CDR3 region: CASRSRIPGLANNEQFF. The CDR3 DNA reads as TGTGCCAGCAGATCCAGAATACCCGGACTAGCTAATAATGAGCAGTTCTTC.

The chain joins TRBV30 to TRBJ2-1, with TRBD2 matching over 14 bases. The V and J ends lost 0 bases and 6 bases, in that order; junction bases with no gene match: 7. Germline V lookup: CDR1 GTSNPN, CDR2 SVGIG (reference sequence). There are 17 residues in the CDR3. This CDR3 is CAWSVPRLAGGANEQFF. The CDR3 DNA sequence: TGTGCCTGGAGTGTACCCCGACTAGCGGGAGGGGCCAATGAGCAGTTCTTC.

J is TRBJ1-6 and V is TRBV5-8; D gene ambiguous. Germline loops: CDR1 SGHTS, CDR2 YDEGEE. Deletions cut 4 bases from V and 4 bases from J, with 3 bases between. The CDR3 runs 12 residues. The DNA for the CDR3 is TGTGCCAGCAGCCAATATAATTCACCCCTCCACTTT. As protein: CASSQYNSPLHF.

The V and J genes are TRBV27 and TRBJ2-1, with D possibly being TRBD1 (5 bases). The CDR3 covers 13 residues. V lost 7 bases to trimming and J lost 9 bases, with 16 bases between them. Germline loops: CDR1 MNHEY, CDR2 SMNVEV (reference sequence). The CDR3 region is CASKHQGHFEQFF. The CDR3 coding sequence is TGTGCCAGCAAACACCAAGGACATTTTGAGCAGTTCTTC.

V usage is TRBV19 and J usage is TRBJ1-1, with 9 nucleotides matching TRBD1. J gave up 2 bases and V 7 bases, and 8 bases lay outside the gene matches. The CDR3 contains 15 residues. Germline V gene sequence: CDR1 LNHDA, CDR2 SQIVND (reference sequence). The CDR3 DNA sequence: TGTGCCAGTACCCGAGGACAGGGGAGAAACACTGAAGCTTTCTTT. Translated: CASTRGQGRNTEAFF.

The rearrangement links TRBV9 to TRBJ1-1, with 8 bases that match TRBD1. V trimming: 3 bases; J trimming: 5 bases; junction bases outside the gene matches: 6. This CDR3 has 14 residues. Germline CDR1 is SGDLS and CDR2 is YYNGEE. CDR3 DNA: TGTGCCAGCAGCGGAAGACAGGGGCTAACTGAAGCTTTCTTT. It specifies CASSGRQGLTEAFF. Filled out from reference TRBV9 and TRBJ1-1, the complete variable domain reads DSGVTQTPKHLITATGQRVTLRCSPRSGDLSVYWYQQSLDQGLQFLIQYYNGEERAKGNILERFSAQQFPDLHSELNLSSLELGDSALYFCASSGRQGLTEAFFGQGTRLTVV.

The rearrangement uses TRBV30 and TRBJ2-7; D is perhaps TRBD1 (6 bases). This CDR3 is built from 15 residues. V lost 1 base to trimming and J lost 6 bases, with 19 bases between them. Looked up from germline, CDR1 is GTSNPN and CDR2 is SVGIG (reference sequence). As DNA, the CDR3 is TGTGCCTGGAGTGGGCAGGGGCTAATCCGAGGCGAGCAGTACTTC. It yields the protein CAWSGQGLIRGEQYF.

The CDR3 nucleotides read TGCGCCATCTATATCTGGACTAGCGGTACCTACGAGCAGTACTTC. It is translated as CAIYIWTSGTYEQYF. The chain combines TRBV10-1 with TRBJ2-7; 10 bases fit TRBD2. This CDR3 has 15 amino acids. Losses at the gene ends were 10 bases for V and 2 bases for J; bases not matched to a gene: 11. Germline assignment: CDR1 WNHNN and CDR2 SYGVQD (reference sequence).

This sequence joins TRBV29-1 and TRBJ1-3; D is unclear. Looked up from germline, CDR1 is SQVTM and CDR2 is ANQGSEA. The CDR3 runs 14 residues. Trimming shortened V by 4 bases and J by 2 bases, and 12 bases separated the two germline ends. The CDR3 DNA follows: TGCAGCGTTGTTTTCGGGTCCCCTGGAAACACCATATATTTT. It is translated as CSVVFGSPGNTIYF.

This chain connects TRBV7-9 to TRBJ1-2; D is uncertain. The germline V and J ends were trimmed by 5 bases and 8 bases, with 18 bases remaining between them. CDR1 and CDR2 (germline): SEHNR, FQNEAQ (reference sequence). The CDR3 length is 14 residues. Here the CDR3 DNA reads TGTGCCAGCAGCCGTACCGGGGAAATTCGGGGCTACACCTTC. Translated: CASSRTGEIRGYTF. The entire variable domain, with the rest obtained from reference TRBV7-9 and TRBJ1-2, is as follows: DTGVSQNPRHKITKRGQNVTFRCDPISEHNRLYWYRQTLGQGPEFLTYFQNEAQLEKSRLLSDRFSAERPKGSFSTLEIQRTEQGDSAMYLCASSRTGEIRGYTFGSGTRLTVV.

This clone was seen a handful of times. This chain joins TRBV5-4 and TRBJ1-1; D is ambiguous. The CDR3 runs to 15 residues. V lost 0 bases and J 1 base, leaving 10 bases between the germline ends. Germline CDR1 reads SGHNT; CDR2 reads YYREEE (reference sequence). The CDR3 DNA reads TGTGCCAGCAGCTTGGTACAAGCGAAGAACACTGAAGCTTTCTTT. It encodes CASSLVQAKNTEAFF. The full variable domain, rest sourced from reference TRBV5-4 and TRBJ1-1, is ETGVTQSPTHLIKTRGQQVTLRCSSQSGHNTVSWYQQALGQGPQFIFQYYREEENGRGNFPPRFSGLQFPNYSSELNVNALELDDSALYLCASSLVQAKNTEAFFGQGTRLTVV.

CDR3 loop: CAWSRGVNTEAFF. CDR3 in DNA: TGTGCCTGGAGTAGAGGAGTGAACACTGAAGCTTTCTTT. This chain connects TRBV30 to TRBJ1-1; no clear D gene. The CDR3 contains 13 residues. CDR1 is GTSNPN and CDR2 is SVGIG in the germline V gene (reference sequence). V was pared by 2 bases and J by 0 bases, with 7 bases between.

This clone came up once. The chain links TRBV7-9 to TRBJ2-1; 9 nucleotides agree with TRBD2. Trimming removed 5 bases from V and 8 bases from J; junction bases left unmatched: 10. Germline V CDR1 and CDR2: SEHNR, FQNEAQ (reference sequence). The CDR3 runs to 15 residues. The CDR3 sequence: CASSVLGLASDEQFF. DNA for the CDR3: TGTGCCAGCAGCGTCTTGGGACTAGCTAGCGATGAGCAGTTCTTC.